The T cell receptor beta chain under discussion was sequenced for a study of brain metastases from non-small cell lung cancer. Germline-derived CDR1 and CDR2 are KGHSH and LQKENI. V lost 5 bases to trimming and J lost 5 bases, with 12 bases between them. This CDR3 comprises 13 residues. TCRdb's table, derived via immunoSEQ multiplex PCR, lists solely in-frame clones and lacks some. The profile shows about 3,000 clones, approximately 86% of them singletons. The TCR was taken from a donor over 35 with non-small cell lung cancer. The chain carries TRBV18 and TRBJ1-1; D uncertain. Sequenced: primary lung tumor tissue. CDR3 residues: CASSTGQKTEAFF. The CDR3 DNA is TGTGCCAGCTCAACGGGCCAAAAGACTGAAGCTTTCTTT.